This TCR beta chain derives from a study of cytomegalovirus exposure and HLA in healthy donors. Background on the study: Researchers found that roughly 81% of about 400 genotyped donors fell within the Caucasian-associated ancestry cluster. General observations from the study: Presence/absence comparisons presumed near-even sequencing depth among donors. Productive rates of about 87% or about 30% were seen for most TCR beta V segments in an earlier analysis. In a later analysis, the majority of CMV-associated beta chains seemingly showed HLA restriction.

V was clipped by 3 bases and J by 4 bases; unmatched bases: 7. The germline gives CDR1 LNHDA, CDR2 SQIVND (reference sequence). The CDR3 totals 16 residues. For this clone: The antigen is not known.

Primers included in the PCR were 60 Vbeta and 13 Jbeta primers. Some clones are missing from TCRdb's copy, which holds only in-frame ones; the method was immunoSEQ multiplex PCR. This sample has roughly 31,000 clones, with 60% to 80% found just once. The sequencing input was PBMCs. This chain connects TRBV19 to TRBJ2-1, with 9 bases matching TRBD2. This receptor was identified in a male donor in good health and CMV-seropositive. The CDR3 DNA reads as TGTGCCAGTAGTATTAGTGGACTAGCGAAATACAATGAGCAGTTCTTC. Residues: CASSISGLAKYNEQFF.